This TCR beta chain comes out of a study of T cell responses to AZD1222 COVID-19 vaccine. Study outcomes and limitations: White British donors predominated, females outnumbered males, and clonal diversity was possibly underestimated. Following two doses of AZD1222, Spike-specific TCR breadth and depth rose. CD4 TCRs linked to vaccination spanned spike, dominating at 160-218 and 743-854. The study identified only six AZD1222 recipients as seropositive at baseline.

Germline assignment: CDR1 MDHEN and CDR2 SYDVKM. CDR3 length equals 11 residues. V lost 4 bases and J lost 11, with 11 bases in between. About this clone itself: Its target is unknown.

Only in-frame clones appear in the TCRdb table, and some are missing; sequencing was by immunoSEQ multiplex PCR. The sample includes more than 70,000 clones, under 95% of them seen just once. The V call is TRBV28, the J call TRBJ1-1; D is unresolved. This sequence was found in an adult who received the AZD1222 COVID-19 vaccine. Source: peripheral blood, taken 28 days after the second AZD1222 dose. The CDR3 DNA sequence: TGTGCCAGCAGTTCCCCGGCTGCCGCTTTCTTT. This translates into CASSSPAAAFF.